The clone carrying this T cell receptor (beta chain) was picked up a small number of times. What it recognizes is unknown. Alongside a J-beta primer mix, a sample-barcoded 5' primer served in a second PCR lasting about 7 to 11 cycles. Each cDNA was tagged by a template-switch adaptor containing 12 random nucleotides. TCRdb ran MiXCR on the 5' RACE reads and lists one entry per CDR3 protein. The sample has hundreds of thousands of distinct CDR3 sequences, roughly 44% seen once. This specimen comes from a study of blood T cells in healthy people across ages. Study-wide findings and caveats: Without sorted subsets, naive and antigen-experienced compartments could not be conclusively compared. Aged donors had fewer naive CD4+ cells and lower diversity than long-lived donors. Investigators treated diversity estimates from one million T cells as underestimates.

This CDR3 is 16 amino acids long. V trimming: 4 bases; J trimming: 0 bases; junction bases outside the gene matches: 9. Germline assignment: CDR1 MNHEY and CDR2 SMNVEV (reference sequence). Material: blood. The chain is built from TRBV27 and TRBJ2-7; the match to TRBD1 covers 7 bases. The clonotype comes from a man aged 60 to 75 in good health. The CDR3 loop is CASSSATGNPSYEQYF. CDR3 in DNA: TGTGCCAGCAGTTCGGCGACAGGGAATCCCTCCTACGAGCAGTACTTC.